Presented here are 15 T cell receptor beta chains from one specimen sequenced in a study of blood T cell repertoires in COVID-19. Some clones are missing from TCRdb's copy, which holds only in-frame ones; the method was immunoSEQ multiplex PCR. This sample has approximately 250,000 clones, with about nine tenths found just once. Sequences were obtained from PBMCs or T cells enriched from blood (not recorded which). These TCRs come from a woman aged 40 to 50 with acute COVID-19.

V usage is TRBV13 and J usage is TRBJ2-3; TRBD2 agrees at 11 bases. The V gene end was trimmed by 0 bases and the J gene end by 0 bases; junction bases not matched to a gene: 5. This CDR3 spans 18 amino acids. Germline V gives CDR1 PRHDT, CDR2 FYEKMQ (reference sequence). The CDR3 nucleotides read TGTGCCAGCAGCTTAGGGACTAGCGGGACTTCTAGCACAGATACGCAGTATTTT. As protein: CASSLGTSGTSSTDTQYF.

This clone was seen only once. This rearrangement joins TRBV28 to TRBJ2-2; TRBD2 matches at 8 bases. After removal of 8 bases from V and 5 bases from J, the junction contained 10 bases not matched to a gene. Germline V gene data show CDR1 as MDHEN and CDR2 as SYDVKM. The CDR3 has 15 residues. DNA for the CDR3: TGTGCCAGCCAGCCCGGGACTAGACTAACCGGGGAGCTGTTTTTT. Its protein is CASQPGTRLTGELFF. Drawing the rest from reference TRBV28 and TRBJ2-2, the complete variable domain is DVKVTQSSRYLVKRTGEKVFLECVQDMDHENMFWYRQDPGLGLRLIYFSYDVKMKEKGDIPEGYSVSREKKERFSLILESASTNQTSMYLCASQPGTRLTGELFFGEGSRLTVL.

V gene TRBV12-5 combines with J gene TRBJ2-1; the match to TRBD2 covers 12 bases. In germline, CDR1 is LGHNT, CDR2 FRNRAP. V shed 2 bases and J 6 bases; nucleotides not matched to a gene: 8. This CDR3 has 17 amino acids. For the CDR3, the DNA is TGTGCTAGTGGTTTGCAAGGAGGACTAGCGGGAACCAATGAGCAGTTCTTC. This encodes CASGLQGGLAGTNEQFF.

This clone was detected a few times. One end of the junction is discordant with germline, which a read error may explain. The chain is built from TRBV6-1 and TRBJ1-2; perhaps TRBD1 as D (6 bases). The CDR3 has 21 residues. Germline CDR1 and CDR2: MNHNS and SASEGT. For the CDR3, the DNA is TGTGCCAGCAGTAAAGCATCCGTATTAAGTCGACAGGAGCCATACAACTATGGCTACACCTTC. This sequence encodes CASSKASVLSRQEPYNYGYTF.

The chain employs TRBV27 and TRBJ2-6, with TRBD2 as a possible D gene (6 bases). The V end was cut by 6 bases, the J end by 2 bases, with 14 bases between. Germline V CDR1 and CDR2: MNHEY, SMNVEV (reference sequence). This CDR3 has 16 residues. CDR3 DNA: TGTGCCAGCAGCAACTCGGGGGATGCTGGGGCCAACGTCCTGACTTTC. Protein: CASSNSGDAGANVLTF.

V and J are TRBV28 and TRBJ1-4, with D possibly being TRBD1 (6 bases). The CDR3 totals 15 residues. Germline V gene lookup returns CDR1 MDHEN and CDR2 SYDVKM. V lost 3 bases, J lost 5 bases, and 13 bases lay in between. The CDR3 bases are TGTGCCAGCAGTTTTGGTGGACAGTCGAATGAAAAACTGTTTTTT. Amino acid sequence: CASSFGGQSNEKLFF.

The V call is TRBV18, the J call TRBJ1-4; 9 bases agree with TRBD1. CDR1 is KGHSH, CDR2 LQKENI, per germline. V lost 2 bases to trimming and J lost 5 bases; unmatched junction nucleotides: 6. CDR3 size: 16 residues. In DNA form, the CDR3 reads TGTGCCAGCTCACCAAATGGCGGACAGGGGAATGAAAAACTGTTTTTT. Its translation: CASSPNGGQGNEKLFF.

The chain links TRBV6-1 to TRBJ1-5; D uncertain. The CDR3 extends over 15 amino acids. Germline lookup yields CDR1 MNHNS and CDR2 SASEGT. V was shortened by 2 bases and J by 9 bases, with 17 bases between the two germline ends. The DNA of the CDR3 is TGTGCCAGCAGTGAACAGCACACGGCGGAATGGCCCCAGCATTTT. It is translated as CASSEQHTAEWPQHF.

The rearrangement links TRBV21-1 to TRBJ1-1. TRBV21-1 is deemed a pseudogene. This CDR3 region has 16 residues. CDR3 loop: CASSKAGGKVNTEAFF. CDR3 DNA sequence: TGTGCCAGCAGCAAAGCTGGAGGGAAAGTGAACACTGAAGCTTTCTTT.

The chain joins TRBV15 to TRBJ1-1; D is uncertain. CDR1 and CDR2 (germline): LNHNV, YYDKDF (reference sequence). The CDR3 sequence is 17 residues long. V dropped 0 bases and J dropped 1 base, with 15 bases sitting between them. The CDR3, as DNA: TGTGCCACCAGCAGAGATTTGAACCGGGGTAGGAACACTGAAGCTTTCTTT. The encoded protein is CATSRDLNRGRNTEAFF.

The chain has TRBV24-1 and TRBJ1-2; D gene uncertain. Germline V gene data show CDR1 as KGHDR and CDR2 as SFDVKD. Trimming shortened V by 4 bases and J by 6 bases, and 8 bases separated the two germline ends. This CDR3 contains 12 residues. The CDR3 sequence is CATSDPSDGYTF. As DNA, the CDR3 is TGTGCCACCAGTGACCCCTCGGATGGCTACACCTTC.

The J gene is TRBJ1-1, the V gene TRBV6-1; possibly TRBD1 for D (6 bases). This CDR3 has 17 amino acids. Trimming cost V 1 base and J 4 bases, with 19 bases left between them. Germline V gene lookup returns CDR1 MNHNS and CDR2 SASEGT. The CDR3 sequence is CASSEEGTGSWSTEAFF. CDR3 DNA sequence: TGTGCCAGCAGTGAAGAAGGAACAGGGTCTTGGAGCACTGAAGCTTTCTTT.

This rearrangement joins TRBV10-3 to TRBJ1-2; D possibly corresponds to TRBD1 (6 bases). Germline V gives CDR1 ENHRY, CDR2 SYGVKD. This CDR3 has 14 amino acids. Trimming shortened V by 0 bases and J by 6 bases, and 11 bases separated the two germline ends. The DNA of the CDR3 is TGTGCCATCAGTGAGTCGGGGGCATCGGATGGCTACACCTTC. This encodes CAISESGASDGYTF.

The chain links TRBV5-1 to TRBJ2-3; TRBD1 agrees at 9 bases. The V gene's germline CDR1 is SGHRS and CDR2 YFSETQ. The V segment lost 0 bases and the J segment 4 bases; nucleotides outside the gene matches: 9. The CDR3 totals 17 residues. The CDR3 sequence: CASSLAEGQGGSDTQYF. The CDR3 region has the DNA TGCGCCAGCAGCTTGGCGGAGGGACAGGGAGGCTCAGATACGCAGTATTTT.

V is TRBV29-1 and J is TRBJ2-3; TRBD1 agrees at 7 bases. This CDR3 spans 15 amino acids. V shed 6 bases, J shed 2 bases, and the junction held 11 bases outside the gene matches. CDR1 is SQVTM, CDR2 ANQGSEA, per germline. The CDR3: CSVKPGTDITDTQYF. Written as DNA, the CDR3 is TGCAGCGTGAAACCGGGGACAGATATCACAGATACGCAGTATTTT.